The 8 T cell receptor beta chains below come from one sample, sequenced in a study of somatic mutations in cytotoxic T cells in rheumatoid arthritis. Clones were read by immunoSEQ multiplex PCR, and TCRdb kept only the in-frame ones, dropping some. The sample lists 2,500 to 3,000 clones; approximately 60% were seen once. The specimen was CD8+ T cells sorted from synovial fluid. The origin of the receptors is a woman aged 18-30 years with rheumatoid arthritis.

This clone has a handful of counts. The rearrangement links TRBV5-1 to TRBJ2-7, with 8 bases identical to TRBD1. This CDR3 comprises 13 residues. V lost 4 bases, J lost 4 bases, and 4 bases stayed unmatched. Per the germline V gene, CDR1 is SGHRS and CDR2 is YFSETQ. DNA of the CDR3: TGCGCCAGCAGCCCGGACAGGGAATACGAGCAGTACTTC. Its translation is CASSPDREYEQYF.

This clone is large within its sample. The chain recombines TRBV6-1 with TRBJ1-2; TRBD1 matches at 7 bases. CDR1 is MNHNS, CDR2 SASEGT, per germline. There are 13 residues in the CDR3. Trimming cost V 5 bases and J 4 bases; bases outside gene matches: 4. In nucleotides, the CDR3 is TGTGCCAGCAGTTCGGGACAGCTCTATGGCTACACCTTC. Amino acid sequence: CASSSGQLYGYTF.

The chain couples TRBV15 to TRBJ2-5; TRBD1 might be the D (6 bases). From germline, CDR1 is LNHNV and CDR2 YYDKDF (reference sequence). V lost 1 base, J lost 5 bases, and 11 bases lay in between. The CDR3 loop spans 14 amino acids. The CDR3 loop reads CATSRAGARETQYF. CDR3 coding DNA: TGTGCCACCAGCAGAGCAGGGGCGCGGGAGACCCAGTACTTC.

The chain links TRBV19 to TRBJ2-1; maybe TRBD1 (6 bases). The length of the CDR3 is 15 residues. Germline V CDR1 and CDR2: LNHDA, SQIVND (reference sequence). V was shortened by 7 bases and J by 8 bases, with 21 bases between the two germline ends. The CDR3 bases are TGTGCCAGTACTCAGATGACAGGCCCACAGGATGAGCAGTTCTTC. It yields the protein CASTQMTGPQDEQFF.

V usage is TRBV5-1 and J usage is TRBJ2-1; 7 bases map to TRBD1. V was clipped by 0 bases and J by 8 bases; unmatched bases: 14. This CDR3 contains 17 residues. Per germline, CDR1 SGHRS and CDR2 YFSETQ. In nucleotides, the CDR3 is TGCGCCAGCAGCTTGGAAGGGACAGCCGACCTTGGGGATGAGCAGTTCTTC. This translates into CASSLEGTADLGDEQFF. Using reference TRBV5-1 and TRBJ2-1 for the parts outside the CDR3, the full variable domain is KAGVTQTPRYLIKTRGQQVTLSCSPISGHRSVSWYQQTPGQGLQFLFEYFSETQRNKGNFPGRFSGRQFSNSRSEMNVSTLELGDSALYLCASSLEGTADLGDEQFFGPGTRLTVL.

The rearrangement uses TRBV7-9 and TRBJ2-7; 15 positions match TRBD2. The V segment lost 4 bases and the J segment 4 bases; nucleotides outside the gene matches: 14. Germline V gene data show CDR1 as SEHNR and CDR2 as FQNEAQ (reference sequence). The CDR3 extends over 19 amino acids. The CDR3 region is CASSSPFPGTSGRWYEQYF. CDR3 nucleotides: TGTGCCAGCAGCTCTCCATTCCCCGGGACTAGCGGGAGGTGGTACGAGCAGTACTTC.

The chain combines TRBV7-6 with TRBJ2-1; 10 bases fit TRBD2. In germline, CDR1 is SGHVS, CDR2 FNYEAQ. J was trimmed by 2 bases and V by 4 bases; bases with no gene match: 8. The CDR3 covers 17 residues. CDR3 in DNA: TGTGCCAGCAGCTCCAGCGGGAGGGCCGGGCCCTACAATGAGCAGTTCTTC. Residues: CASSSSGRAGPYNEQFF.

The chain carries TRBV4-1 and TRBJ1-1; 8 nucleotides agree with TRBD1. Unmatched junction bases numbered 7, after V lost 0 bases and J lost 4 bases. CDR1 and CDR2 (germline): MGHRA, YSYEKL. The length of the CDR3 is 16 residues. Written as DNA, the CDR3 is TGCGCCAGCAGCCAAGAATTGGACAGGGTAACCACTGAAGCTTTCTTT. Translated: CASSQELDRVTTEAFF.